This paragraph reports one T cell receptor (beta chain). Its cognate antigen is unknown. Assay used: immunoSEQ multiplex PCR; TCRdb lists only in-frame clones, some missing. The profile shows 100,000 to 150,000 clones, roughly 93% of them singletons. Second-dose intervals of approximately 4 or approximately 12 weeks were pooled. This record comes from a study of T cell responses to AZD1222 COVID-19 vaccine. Study-wide points: Just six or seven AZD1222 recipients tested seropositive at baseline.

Germline CDR1 is SGHRS and CDR2 is YFSETQ. J lost 2 bases, V lost 4 bases, and 6 bases had no gene match. There are 14 residues in the CDR3. The TCR comes from an adult who received the AZD1222 COVID-19 vaccine. This chain links TRBV5-1 with TRBJ2-7; 7 positions agree with TRBD1. Sequenced material: peripheral blood, taken 28 days after the second AZD1222 dose. The CDR3 DNA follows: TGCGCCAGCAGCCCGTCCACAGGGGCCTACGAGCAGTACTTC. Amino acids: CASSPSTGAYEQYF.